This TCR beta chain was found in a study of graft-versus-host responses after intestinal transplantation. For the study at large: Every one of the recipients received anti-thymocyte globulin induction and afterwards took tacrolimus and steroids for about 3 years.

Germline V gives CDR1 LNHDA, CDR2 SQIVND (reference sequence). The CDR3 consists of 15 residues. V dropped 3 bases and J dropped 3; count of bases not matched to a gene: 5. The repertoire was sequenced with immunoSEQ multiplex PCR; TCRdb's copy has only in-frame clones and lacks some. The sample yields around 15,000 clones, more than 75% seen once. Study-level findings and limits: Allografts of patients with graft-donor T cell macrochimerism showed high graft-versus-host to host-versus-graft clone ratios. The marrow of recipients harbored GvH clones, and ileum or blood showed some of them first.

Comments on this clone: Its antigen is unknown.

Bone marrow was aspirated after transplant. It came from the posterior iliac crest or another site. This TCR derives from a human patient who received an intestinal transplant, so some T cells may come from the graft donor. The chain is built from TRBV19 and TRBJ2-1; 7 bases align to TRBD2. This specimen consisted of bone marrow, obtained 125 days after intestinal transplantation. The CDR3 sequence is CASSISGIGYNEQFF. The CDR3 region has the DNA TGTGCCAGTAGTATCAGCGGGATCGGCTACAATGAGCAGTTCTTC.